What follows describes a single T cell receptor (beta chain). This clonotype came up many times. Its antigen is not yet known. Per-base qualities were not stored, and no clone one base away is much larger. The data originate from a study of T cells in Graves' hyperthyroidism and ophthalmopathy (dated by TCRdb to the late 2010s). Background for the entire study: Peripheral blood was sampled at the time of initial diagnosis, prior to any treatment. To identify TCR V-J signatures that set the groups apart, the researchers used a discovery cohort of about a hundred patients, made up of 43 with Graves' ophthalmopathy and 55 to 65 with stable Graves' hyperthyroidism. An independent validation cohort of under 20 hyperthyroidism patients and about 16 patients who later progressed to ophthalmopathy tested prospective prediction of ophthalmopathy. The 75 to 100 discovery patients were randomly divided into training and test sets at a 7:3 ratio. In about 6 Graves' hyperthyroidism patients, the study also compared T-cell repertoires from thyroid tissue with T-cell repertoires from blood. After sampling, hyperthyroidism patients received methimazole starting at 30 mg daily, and ophthalmopathy patients received high-dose intravenous methylprednisolone. TCR Vbeta CDR3 sequencing of 120 to 150 peripheral blood samples (over 40 ophthalmopathy, under 80 hyperthyroidism and 17 progressor patients) is reported in the paper.

Study-level results and caveats: In validation, the model predicted progression to ophthalmopathy a median of approximately 6.6 months before onset, with roughly 68% sensitivity and almost 75% specificity. Sample size was not statistically predetermined, and blinding of investigators to group allocation was not performed. In cross-validation, a model built on a 13 V-J signature told ophthalmopathy apart from stable hyperthyroidism with under 90% sensitivity and roughly 81% specificity, and in testing the same model reached 80%/75%. Most expanded thyroid clonotypes (frequency above 0.001) were also detected in blood, a finding suggesting that blood repertoires may reflect thyroid immune responses.

CDR1 MNHEY and CDR2 SVGAGI were looked up in the germline V gene. V gives up 6 bases and J gives up 2 bases, and the segment between their germline ends measures 11 bases. Spanning cysteine to phenylalanine, the CDR3 consists of 13 amino acids. Of the read, only the CDR3 DNA is kept; its 39 bases are in frame from base 1. A patient counted as having stable Graves' hyperthyroidism if no progression to ophthalmopathy occurred over 18 months of follow-up. Hyperthyroidism patients were newly diagnosed, with disease duration under 2 months, and aged 18 to 65 years. Patients with uncontrolled infections, other autoimmune diseases, pregnancy or lactation were excluded. Diagnoses relied on clinical symptoms, serum thyroxine and TRAb, thyroid ultrasound and orbital computed tomography. PBMCs were isolated from about 9.1 ml of fresh peripheral blood by Ficoll-Paque density gradient centrifugation. Total RNA was extracted using Trizol reagent, and RNA quality was assessed on an Agilent 2100 Bioanalyzer.

TCR beta CDR3 regions were amplified from RNA transcripts. The TCR CDR3 was subjected to a first round of RT-PCR using the HTBI primer set and the Qiagen OneStep RT-PCR kit. Libraries were constructed in a second round of multiplex PCR, after which size selection and purification were carried out. Sequencing of the libraries was done on an Illumina HiSeq2000 using paired-end 100 bp reads. The published analysis was carried out like this. Raw data were processed with SOAPnuke, discarding reads with adapters, uncalled bases, mean Phred below 15, or no exact constant-primer or identifier match. COPE v1.2.5 was used to merge high-quality paired reads, and clonotypes were defined as unique nucleotide sequences. Clonotypes were aligned to IMGT TRBV, TRBD and TRBJ reference segments using MiTCR v1.1. Analysis was restricted to V-J combinations with a frequency above 0.0001, which covered roughly 99% of repertoires. A TCS score was defined as the ratio of F50 (clonal expansion) to E x V (chaos), with BLOSUM62-based TCRdist applied between CDR3 peptides within each V-J. Welch's t-statistics and random forest reduced fewer than 600 V-J features to 10 to 15, which were used in a naive Bayes classifier (R e1071). The public reads were reanalyzed by TCRdb: fastp trimming at Q25, MiXCR alignment, in-frame beta chains only. CDR3 protein sequences are deduplicated, and each keeps its most common genes and DNA. For this entry, the V and J calls and clone size follow TCRdb and not the study's own pipeline. The sample profile shows about 550,000 distinct CDR3 sequences; roughly 20% of them were found once. More than 20% of the sample belongs to the ten largest clones.

The material sequenced was blood. This chain is built from TRBV6-5 and TRBJ2-7; D gene: possibly TRBD1, on 5 matching bases. This sequence was found in a man younger than 35 with Graves' hyperthyroidism. The bases are TGTGCCAGCAGCAAGACAGTGACCTACGAGCAGTACTTC. This is translated as CASSKTVTYEQYF.